The TCR beta chain described here comes from a study of cytomegalovirus exposure and HLA in healthy donors. This CDR3 has 14 amino acids. The germline V gene has CDR1 MDHEN and CDR2 SYDVKM. Trimming removed 2 bases from V and 6 bases from J, with 13 bases in between. Only in-frame clones appear in the TCRdb table, and some are missing; sequencing was by immunoSEQ multiplex PCR. The sample yields about 110,000 clones, under 85% seen once. The chain employs TRBV28 and TRBJ1-2; no firm D call. This clonotype was obtained from a woman younger than 35 in good health and CMV-seronegative. What was sequenced was PBMCs. The CDR3 loop is CASSLSGRVHGYTF. The DNA for the CDR3 is TGTGCCAGCAGTTTAAGCGGGAGAGTGCATGGCTACACCTTC.